Following are 15 T cell receptor beta chains from one sample sequenced in a study of beta chain features in type 1 diabetes (dated by TCRdb to the late 2010s). The library was produced with the immunoSEQ multiplex PCR assay. The entire amount of isolated RNA was reverse transcribed using the High Capacity cDNA Reverse Transcription Kit, so the sequenced TCRB transcripts were expressed ones. TCRdb retrieved this table from immuneACCESS and kept in-frame rearrangements only. Not all clones are present; in checked studies, unresolved V genes account for under half, and no reason is known for the remainder. The sample table holds about 300,000 clones, of which around 7.3% were seen once. The ten largest clonotypes hold roughly 1% of the sample. The sample taken for sequencing was central memory CD4+ T cells from blood. Source of these receptors: a young woman in good health.

This clone was seen a handful of times. This sample also contains other DNA sequences that code for the same CDR3. The chain employs TRBV9 and TRBJ2-3, with D perhaps matching TRBD1 (7 bases). The CDR3 extends over 17 amino acids. V dropped 4 bases and J dropped 2 bases, with 20 bases sitting between them. Germline values: CDR1 SGDLS, CDR2 YYNGEE. The CDR3 protein is CASSPRQGRGSTDTQYF. CDR3 in DNA: TGTGCCAGCAGCCCACGACAGGGTCGGGGGTCCACAGATACGCAGTATTTT.

The gene calls are TRBV15 and TRBJ2-1; D unresolved. CDR3 size: 16 residues. Germline V lookup: CDR1 LNHNV, CDR2 YYDKDF (reference sequence). Trimming took 1 base from V and 5 from J, leaving 15 bases between them. CDR3 loop: CATSRARTPPNNEQFF. In nucleotides, the CDR3 is TGTGCCACCAGCAGAGCTAGAACCCCTCCCAACAATGAGCAGTTCTTC.

There are a few counts of this clone. The rearrangement links TRBV4-1 to TRBJ2-6; tentative D call: TRBD1 (5 bases). Trimming cost V 5 bases and J 0 bases, with 11 bases left between them. CDR3 length equals 16 residues. Germline V gene sequence: CDR1 MGHRA, CDR2 YSYEKL. CDR3 sequence (DNA): TGCGCCAGCAGCTCTTTGGGGCGCTCTGGGGCCAACGTCCTGACTTTC. It codes for CASSSLGRSGANVLTF.

This clone was seen more than once but under ten times. The genes are TRBV6-5 and TRBJ1-2; TRBD1 matches 9 bases. This CDR3 is built from 14 residues. Germline CDR1 and CDR2: MNHEY and SVGAGI. V trimming: 5 bases; J trimming: 4 bases; junction bases outside the gene matches: 5. In nucleotides, the CDR3 is TGTGCCAGCAGTGAGCACAGGGGGCCCTATGGCTACACCTTC. This encodes CASSEHRGPYGYTF.

The chain carries TRBV5-6 and TRBJ1-1, with D uncertain. Looked up from germline, CDR1 is SGHDT and CDR2 is YYEEEE. V was trimmed by 1 base and J by 6 bases, leaving 13 bases between them. The CDR3 is made up of 14 amino acids. The chain's CDR3 is CASSLRRAWAEAFF. The CDR3 nucleotides read TGTGCCAGCAGCTTGAGGAGGGCGTGGGCTGAAGCTTTCTTT.

This clone came up many times. CDR3 loop: CASSRAIAGSYEQYF. In DNA form, the CDR3 reads TGTGCCAGCAGCCGGGCCATAGCGGGTTCCTACGAGCAGTACTTC. The chain links TRBV14 to TRBJ2-7; 7 bases agree with TRBD2. J gave up 1 base and V 4 bases, and 7 bases lay outside the gene matches. This CDR3 spans 15 amino acids. The germline V gene has CDR1 SGHDN and CDR2 FVKESK.

This clone was counted only a few times. V is TRBV7-3 and J is TRBJ1-1, with D perhaps matching TRBD1 (6 bases). This CDR3 has 13 amino acids. From germline, CDR1 is SGHTA and CDR2 FQGTGA. Trimming took 5 bases from V and 0 from J, leaving 7 bases between them. The CDR3: CASSRDMNTEAFF. In nucleotides, the CDR3 is TGTGCCAGCAGCAGGGACATGAACACTGAAGCTTTCTTT. The full variable domain, its missing parts supplied by reference TRBV7-3 and TRBJ1-1, is GAGVSQTPSNKVTEKGKYVELRCDPISGHTALYWYRQSLGQGPEFLIYFQGTGAADDSGLPNDRFFAVRPEGSVSTLKIQRTERGDSAVYLCASSRDMNTEAFFGQGTRLTVV.

The sample holds a few counts of this clone. This sample includes further DNA sequences coding for the same CDR3. The rearrangement links TRBV19 to TRBJ2-7; no clear D. V was shortened by 2 bases and J by 2 bases, with 7 bases between the two germline ends. The CDR3 is 13 amino acids. The germline V gene encodes CDR1 LNHDA and CDR2 SQIVND (reference sequence). The CDR3 here is CASSIQGPYEQYF. CDR3 sequence (DNA): TGTGCCAGTAGTATACAAGGCCCCTACGAGCAGTACTTC.

This clone was detected many times. This chain links TRBV4-2 with TRBJ2-2; TRBD2 is a possible D gene (5 bases). Trimming took off 4 bases at V and 4 bases at J, with 10 bases between the two ends. Germline CDR1 is LGHNA and CDR2 is YNFKEQ. This CDR3 is 14 amino acids long. CDR3 DNA: TGTGCCAGCAGCCTCGGGGATGGCACCGGGGAGCTGTTTTTT. Its protein product is CASSLGDGTGELFF.

In its sample, this clone was seen a few times. The CDR3 DNA is TGCAGCGTTGTGGCCGGGTACGAGCAGTACTTC. Amino acids: CSVVAGYEQYF. The J gene is TRBJ2-7, the V gene TRBV29-1; unclear D gene. V was pared by 4 bases and J by 4 bases, with 8 bases between. The germline gives CDR1 SQVTM, CDR2 ANQGSEA. The CDR3 sequence is 11 residues long.

Worth noting for this clone: Distinct nucleotide sequences in the sample also encode this CDR3. The chain couples TRBV4-3 to TRBJ1-4; D is unresolved. Looked up from germline, CDR1 is LGHNA and CDR2 is YSLEER. Trimming took 1 base from V and 8 from J, leaving 11 bases between them. The CDR3 extends over 14 amino acids. In DNA, the CDR3 is TGCGCCAGCAGCCAAGGTGGCGTAGGGGAAAAACTGTTTTTT. Translation gives CASSQGGVGEKLFF.

The sample holds a few counts of this clone. This CDR3 is also generated by other DNA sequences in the sample. The V gene is TRBV5-1, the J gene TRBJ1-5; D remains unclear. V was trimmed by 0 bases and J by 4 bases, leaving 11 bases between them. The length of the CDR3 is 15 residues. Germline V gene sequence: CDR1 SGHRS, CDR2 YFSETQ. DNA of the CDR3: TGCGCCAGCAGCTTGGTTCCCGGCAGTAATCAGCCCCAGCATTTT. It translates to CASSLVPGSNQPQHF.

This clone was picked up many times. The gene calls are TRBV7-9 and TRBJ2-7, with D tentatively TRBD2 (5 bases). This CDR3 comprises 15 residues. V was cut by 4 bases and J by 2 bases, with 15 bases left in between. CDR1 and CDR2 (germline): SEHNR, FQNEAQ (reference sequence). CDR3 sequence: CASSSPTGFTYEQYF. The CDR3 DNA reads as TGTGCCAGCAGCTCCCCGACGGGATTCACCTACGAGCAGTACTTC.

This clone has only a few counts. The chain has TRBV7-8 and TRBJ1-2; 7 bases line up with TRBD1. The trim removed 5 bases at V and 5 bases at J, leaving 8 bases unmatched. Germline lookup yields CDR1 SGHVS and CDR2 FQNEAQ. CDR3 size: 14 residues. CDR3 region: CASSSRGTDYGYTF. The CDR3 DNA sequence: TGTGCCAGCAGCAGTCGCGGGACAGATTATGGCTACACCTTC.

In its sample, this clone was seen a few times. The CDR3 protein is CASCGIQGYTF. CDR3 in DNA: TGTGCCAGCTGCGGAATACAAGGCTACACCTTC. The rearrangement joins TRBV28 to TRBJ1-2; D not resolved. Deletions cut 8 bases from V and 8 bases from J, with 12 bases between. CDR1 and CDR2 from the germline V gene are MDHEN and SYDVKM. CDR3 length: 11 residues.